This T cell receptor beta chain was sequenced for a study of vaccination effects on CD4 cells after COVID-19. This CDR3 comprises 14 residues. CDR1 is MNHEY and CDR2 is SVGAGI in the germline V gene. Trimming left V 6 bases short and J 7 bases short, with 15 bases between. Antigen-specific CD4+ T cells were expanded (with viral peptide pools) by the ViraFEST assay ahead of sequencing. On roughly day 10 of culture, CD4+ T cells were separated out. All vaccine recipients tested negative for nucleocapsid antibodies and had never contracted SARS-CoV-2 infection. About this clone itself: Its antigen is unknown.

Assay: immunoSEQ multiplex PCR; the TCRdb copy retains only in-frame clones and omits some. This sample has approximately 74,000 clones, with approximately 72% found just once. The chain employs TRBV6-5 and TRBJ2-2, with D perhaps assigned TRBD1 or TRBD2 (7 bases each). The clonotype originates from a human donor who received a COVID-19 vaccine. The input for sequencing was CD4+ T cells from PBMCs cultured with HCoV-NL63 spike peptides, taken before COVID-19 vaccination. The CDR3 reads CASRRQGGGGELFF. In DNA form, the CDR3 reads TGTGCCAGCAGGAGACAGGGAGGGGGCGGGGAGCTGTTTTTT.